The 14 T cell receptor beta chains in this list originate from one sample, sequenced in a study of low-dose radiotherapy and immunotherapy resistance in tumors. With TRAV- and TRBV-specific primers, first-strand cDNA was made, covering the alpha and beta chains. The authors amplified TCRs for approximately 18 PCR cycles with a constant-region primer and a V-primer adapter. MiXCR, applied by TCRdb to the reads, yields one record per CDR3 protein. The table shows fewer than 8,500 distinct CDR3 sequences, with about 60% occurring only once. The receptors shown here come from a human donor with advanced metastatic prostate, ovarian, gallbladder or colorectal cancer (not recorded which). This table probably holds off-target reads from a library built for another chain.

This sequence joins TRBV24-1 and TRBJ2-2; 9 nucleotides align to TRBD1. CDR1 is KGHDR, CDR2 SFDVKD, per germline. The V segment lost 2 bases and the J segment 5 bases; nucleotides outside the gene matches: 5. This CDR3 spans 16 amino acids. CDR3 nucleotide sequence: TGTGCCACCAGTGATTCCGGGACAGGGTTGACCGGGGAGCTGTTTTTT. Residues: CATSDSGTGLTGELFF.

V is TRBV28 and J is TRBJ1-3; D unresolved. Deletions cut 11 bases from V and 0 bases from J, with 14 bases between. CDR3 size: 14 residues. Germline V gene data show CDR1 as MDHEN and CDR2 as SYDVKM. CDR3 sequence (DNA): TGTGCCGCACAACCCTCGGCCTCTGGAAACACCATATATTTT. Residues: CAAQPSASGNTIYF.

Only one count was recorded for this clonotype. CDR3 bases: TGTGCCAGCAGCCGCACAACCTACGAGCAGTACTTC. Protein: CASSRTTYEQYF. The chain employs TRBV3-1 and TRBJ2-7; no clear D. The CDR3 loop spans 12 amino acids. Germline values: CDR1 LGHDT, CDR2 YNNKEL (reference sequence). The V end was cut by 4 bases, the J end by 2 bases, with 6 bases between.

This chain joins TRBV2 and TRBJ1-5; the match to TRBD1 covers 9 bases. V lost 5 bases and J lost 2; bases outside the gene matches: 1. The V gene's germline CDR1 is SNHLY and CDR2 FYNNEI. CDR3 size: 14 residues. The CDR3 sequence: CASSWTGGNQPQHF. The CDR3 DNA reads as TGTGCCAGCAGTTGGACAGGGGGCAATCAGCCCCAGCATTTT. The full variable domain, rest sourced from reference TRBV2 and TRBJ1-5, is EPEVTQTPSHQVTQMGQEVILRCVPISNHLYFYWYRQILGQKVEFLVSFYNNEISEKSEIFDDQFSVERPDGSNFTLKIRSTKLEDSAMYFCASSWTGGNQPQHFGDGTRLSIL.

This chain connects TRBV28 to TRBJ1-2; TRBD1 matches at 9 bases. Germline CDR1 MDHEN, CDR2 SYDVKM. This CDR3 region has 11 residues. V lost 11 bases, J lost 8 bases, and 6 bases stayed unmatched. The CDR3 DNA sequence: TGTGCCGTAACGGGGACAGGGGGCTACACCTTC. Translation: CAVTGTGGYTF.

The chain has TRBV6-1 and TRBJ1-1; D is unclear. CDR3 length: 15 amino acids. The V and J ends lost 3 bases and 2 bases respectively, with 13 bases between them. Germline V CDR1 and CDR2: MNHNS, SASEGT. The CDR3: CASSEYTGFNTEAFF. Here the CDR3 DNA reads TGTGCCAGCAGTGAGTACACGGGATTCAACACTGAAGCTTTCTTT.

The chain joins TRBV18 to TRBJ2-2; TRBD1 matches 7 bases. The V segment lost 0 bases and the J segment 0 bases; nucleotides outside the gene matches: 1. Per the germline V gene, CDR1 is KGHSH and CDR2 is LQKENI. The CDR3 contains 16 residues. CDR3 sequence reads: CASSPPGQPNTGELFF. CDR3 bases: TGTGCCAGCTCACCACCGGGACAGCCGAACACCGGGGAGCTGTTTTTT.

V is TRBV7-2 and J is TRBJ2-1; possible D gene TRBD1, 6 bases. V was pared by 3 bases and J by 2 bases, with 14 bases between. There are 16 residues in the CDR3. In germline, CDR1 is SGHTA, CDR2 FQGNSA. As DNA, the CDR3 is TGTGCCAGCAGCTTCTCCGGGACACGGGCCTACAATGAGCAGTTCTTC. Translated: CASSFSGTRAYNEQFF. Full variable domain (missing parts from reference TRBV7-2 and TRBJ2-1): GAGVSQSPSNKVTEKGKDVELRCDPISGHTALYWYRQSLGQGLEFLIYFQGNSAPDKSGLPSDRFSAERTGGSVSTLTIQRTQQEDSAVYLCASSFSGTRAYNEQFFGPGTRLTVL.

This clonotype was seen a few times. CDR3 in amino acids: CASSTRAGSSYNEQFF. The CDR3 region has the DNA TGTGCCAGCTCAACCCGAGCGGGTAGCTCCTACAATGAGCAGTTCTTC. The chain has TRBV18 and TRBJ2-1; D is possibly TRBD2 (6 bases). Germline V CDR1 and CDR2: KGHSH, LQKENI. CDR3 length: 16 residues. V was pared by 5 bases and J by 0 bases, with 14 bases between.

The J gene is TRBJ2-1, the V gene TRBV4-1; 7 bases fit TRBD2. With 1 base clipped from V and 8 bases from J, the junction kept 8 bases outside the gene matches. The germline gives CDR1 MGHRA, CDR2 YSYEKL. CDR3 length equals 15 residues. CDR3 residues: CASSQGSGLADEQFF. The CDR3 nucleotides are TGCGCCAGCAGCCAAGGTAGCGGGTTAGCGGATGAGCAGTTCTTC.

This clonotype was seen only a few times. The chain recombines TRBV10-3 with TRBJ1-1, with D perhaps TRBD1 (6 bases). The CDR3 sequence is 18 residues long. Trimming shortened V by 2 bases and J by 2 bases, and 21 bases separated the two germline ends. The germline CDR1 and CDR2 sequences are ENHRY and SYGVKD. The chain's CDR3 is CAISEGRGFVALNTEAFF. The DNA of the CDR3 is TGTGCCATCAGTGAGGGGAGGGGGTTCGTGGCTCTCAACACTGAAGCTTTCTTT.

The CDR3 region is CASSQDSTGADTQYF. CDR3 nucleotide sequence: TGCGCCAGCAGCCAAGACAGTACGGGAGCAGATACGCAGTATTTT. The genes are TRBV4-3 and TRBJ2-3; possible D gene TRBD2, 6 bases. The CDR3 is made up of 15 amino acids. Between the trimmed V and J ends, which lost 0 bases and 4 bases, there was a span of 11 bases. Germline V gene data show CDR1 as LGHNA and CDR2 as YSLEER.

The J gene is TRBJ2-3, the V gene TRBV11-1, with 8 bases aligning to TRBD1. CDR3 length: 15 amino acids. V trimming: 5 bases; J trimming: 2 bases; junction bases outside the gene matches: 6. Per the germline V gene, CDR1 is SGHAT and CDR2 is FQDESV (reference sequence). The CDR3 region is CASSPGTGYTDTQYF. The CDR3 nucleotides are TGTGCCAGCAGCCCCGGGACAGGTTACACAGATACGCAGTATTTT.

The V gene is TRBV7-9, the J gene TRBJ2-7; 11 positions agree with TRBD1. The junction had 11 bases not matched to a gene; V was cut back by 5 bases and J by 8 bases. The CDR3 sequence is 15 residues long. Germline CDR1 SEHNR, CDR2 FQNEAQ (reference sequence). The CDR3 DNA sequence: TGTGCCAGCAGCACCGGATTTGGGGACAGGGGGAAGCAGTACTTC. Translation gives CASSTGFGDRGKQYF.